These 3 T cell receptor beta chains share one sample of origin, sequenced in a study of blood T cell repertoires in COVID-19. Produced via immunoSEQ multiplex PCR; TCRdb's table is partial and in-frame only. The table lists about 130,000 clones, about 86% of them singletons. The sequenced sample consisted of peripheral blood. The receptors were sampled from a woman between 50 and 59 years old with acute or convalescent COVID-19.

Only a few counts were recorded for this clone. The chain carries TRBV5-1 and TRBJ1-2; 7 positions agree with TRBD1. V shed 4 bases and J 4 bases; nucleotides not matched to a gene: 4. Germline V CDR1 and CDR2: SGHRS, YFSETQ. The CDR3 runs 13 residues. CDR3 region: CASSRDSTYGYTF. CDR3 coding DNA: TGCGCCAGCAGCAGGGACAGCACCTATGGCTACACCTTC.

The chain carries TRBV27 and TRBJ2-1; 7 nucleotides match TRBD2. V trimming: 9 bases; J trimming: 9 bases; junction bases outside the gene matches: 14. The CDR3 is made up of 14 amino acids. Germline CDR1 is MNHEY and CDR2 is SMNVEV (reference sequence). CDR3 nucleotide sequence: TGTGCCAGTAACTTGGGAGCGGGGCGGCGTGAGCAGTTCTTC. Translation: CASNLGAGRREQFF.

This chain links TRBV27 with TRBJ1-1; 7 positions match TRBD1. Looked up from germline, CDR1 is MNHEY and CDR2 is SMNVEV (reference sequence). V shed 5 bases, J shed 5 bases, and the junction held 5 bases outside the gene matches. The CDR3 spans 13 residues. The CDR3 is CASSLAQGTEAFF. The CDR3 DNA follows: TGTGCCAGCAGTCTAGCACAGGGGACTGAAGCTTTCTTT.